The clone carrying this T cell receptor beta chain was seen a handful of times. Its antigen is unidentified. Investigators reverse transcribed all isolated RNA, so they sequenced expressed TCRB transcripts. Using immunoSEQ multiplex PCR, the repertoire was profiled, and TCRdb retains in-frame clones only, with some absent. The sample has around 280,000 clones, about 15% seen once. These data are taken from a study of beta chain features in type 1 diabetes. Overall study findings and caveats: TCRB CDR3s were moderately but significantly shorter in Type 1 diabetes patients in all four CD4+ subsets.

The CDR3 is 15 residues long. Germline V gene sequence: CDR1 SGHRS, CDR2 YFSETQ. With V trimmed by 2 bases and J by 7 bases, 5 bases remained unmatched. The clonotype comes from a young man with type 1 diabetes. The sample consisted of naive CD4+ T cells from blood. The chain recombines TRBV5-1 with TRBJ2-1, with TRBD2 matching over 11 bases. In DNA, the CDR3 is TGCGCCAGCAGCTTTGTAGCGGGAGGGGAAAATGAGCAGTTCTTC. Its protein product is CASSFVAGGENEQFF.